These 18 T cell receptor beta chains were sequenced from one sample in a study of OX40 agonist ivuxolimab in advanced cancers. Clones were sequenced by immunoSEQ multiplex PCR, and TCRdb holds only the in-frame ones, with some missing. The sample records some 80,000 clones, approximately 89% being singletons. Sequencing was performed on CD4+ or CD8+ T cells sorted from blood, taken in a trial of the OX40 agonist ivuxolimab. The receptors shown here come from an adult with an advanced solid tumor such as melanoma, head and neck, liver or kidney cancer.

This chain joins TRBV11-2 and TRBJ2-6; TRBD1 is a possible D gene (6 bases). This CDR3 has 18 residues. Germline lookup yields CDR1 SGHAT and CDR2 FQNNGV. V was trimmed by 0 bases and J by 4 bases, leaving 16 bases between them. The CDR3 region has the DNA TGTGCCAGCAGCTTAGAACGTGGACAGCCGAAGGGGGCCAACGTCCTGACTTTC. This sequence encodes CASSLERGQPKGANVLTF.

The chain is built from TRBV2 and TRBJ2-2; a possible D gene is TRBD1 (5 bases). Germline assignment: CDR1 SNHLY and CDR2 FYNNEI. V was clipped by 7 bases and J by 1 base, with 13 bases between them. The CDR3 sequence is 15 residues long. DNA of the CDR3: TGTGCCAGCATCCTGGGCAGGGTGAACACCGGGGAGCTGTTTTTT. Its translation: CASILGRVNTGELFF. The full variable domain, rest sourced from reference TRBV2 and TRBJ2-2, is EPEVTQTPSHQVTQMGQEVILRCVPISNHLYFYWYRQILGQKVEFLVSFYNNEISEKSEIFDDQFSVERPDGSNFTLKIRSTKLEDSAMYFCASILGRVNTGELFFGEGSRLTVL.

This rearrangement joins TRBV5-4 to TRBJ1-1, with D uncertain. Trimming left V 0 bases short and J 1 base short, with 7 bases between. The germline V gene has CDR1 SGHNT and CDR2 YYREEE (reference sequence). CDR3 length: 14 amino acids. Here the CDR3 DNA reads TGTGCCAGCAGCTTGGCAGGTGGGAACACTGAAGCTTTCTTT. Protein sequence: CASSLAGGNTEAFF.

The rearrangement links TRBV28 to TRBJ2-1; D gene uncertain. The CDR3 totals 16 residues. V lost 6 bases, J lost 0 bases, and 15 bases lay in between. The germline CDR1 and CDR2 sequences are MDHEN and SYDVKM. The DNA for the CDR3 is TGTGCCAGCAGACCCCGCCGCCCGAGCTCCTACAATGAGCAGTTCTTC. Translation: CASRPRRPSSYNEQFF.

This rearrangement joins TRBV6-6 to TRBJ1-2; 9 nucleotides line up with TRBD1. Germline lookup yields CDR1 MNHNY and CDR2 SVGAGI (reference sequence). The length of the CDR3 is 15 residues. V dropped 5 bases and J dropped 4; count of bases not matched to a gene: 8. CDR3 in DNA: TGTGCCAGCAGTCCAACAGGGGGCATTCGCTATGGCTACACCTTC. It yields the protein CASSPTGGIRYGYTF.

The CDR3 sequence is CASSHRTGEYEQYF. The DNA for the CDR3 is TGTGCCAGCAGCCATCGGACAGGTGAATACGAGCAGTACTTC. V is TRBV11-2 and J is TRBJ2-7, with TRBD1 matching 7 bases. The CDR3 runs 14 residues. Unmatched junction bases numbered 8, after V lost 5 bases and J lost 4 bases. Per germline, CDR1 SGHAT and CDR2 FQNNGV.

The gene calls are TRBV12-5 and TRBJ1-1, with D hard to call. CDR1 LGHNT and CDR2 FRNRAP come from the germline V gene. The V end lost 8 bases, the J end lost 1 base, and 5 bases lay between the germline ends. The CDR3 length is 11 residues. In DNA form, the CDR3 reads TGTGCTAGTTGCGAGAACACTGAAGCTTTCTTT. Translated: CASCENTEAFF.

This clone showed up just once. The chain employs TRBV6-1 and TRBJ1-2; 7 nucleotides align to TRBD1. The junction had 10 bases not matched to a gene; V was cut back by 8 bases and J by 4 bases. CDR3 length: 14 residues. Germline V gene sequence: CDR1 MNHNS, CDR2 SASEGT. In nucleotides, the CDR3 is TGTGCCAGCGCACTACTCGGGACAGCCTATGGCTACACCTTC. Its translation: CASALLGTAYGYTF.

The V gene is TRBV27, the J gene TRBJ2-3; 13 bases match TRBD2. V dropped 4 bases and J dropped 2; count of bases not matched to a gene: 3. Germline V gene data show CDR1 as MNHEY and CDR2 as SMNVEV (reference sequence). The CDR3 runs to 16 residues. CDR3 in amino acids: CASSSGLAGYTDTQYF. CDR3 DNA: TGTGCCAGCAGTTCGGGACTAGCGGGATACACAGATACGCAGTATTTT.

This chain uses TRBV6-5 with TRBJ1-5, with D unclear. The germline V gene has CDR1 MNHEY and CDR2 SVGAGI. The CDR3 has 14 residues. V was cut by 7 bases and J by 1 base, with 11 bases left in between. The CDR3, as DNA: TGTGCCAGCAAAGGGATCCGGAGCAATCAGCCCCAGCATTTT. Its protein is CASKGIRSNQPQHF.

The chain couples TRBV4-2 to TRBJ2-3; no clear D. The ends were cut back, 1 base at V and 2 bases at J, with 16 bases in the middle. The CDR3 has 17 amino acids. CDR1 is LGHNA, CDR2 YNFKEQ, per germline. CDR3 sequence (DNA): TGTGCCAGCAGCCAAGGGTGGAAACAATTCGACACAGATACGCAGTATTTT. This encodes CASSQGWKQFDTDTQYF.

V and J are TRBV5-8 and TRBJ1-2; D is undetermined. Between the trimmed V and J ends, which lost 1 base and 8 bases, there was a span of 9 bases. The germline V gene encodes CDR1 SGHTS and CDR2 YDEGEE. The CDR3 has 12 residues. The CDR3 sequence is CASSLRGFGYTF. CDR3 DNA: TGTGCCAGCAGCTTGAGAGGTTTCGGCTACACCTTC. Full variable domain (outside the CDR3, taken from reference TRBV5-8 and TRBJ1-2): EAGVTQSPTHLIKTRGQQATLRCSPISGHTSVYWYQQALGLGLQFLLWYDEGEERNRGNFPPRFSGRQFPNYSSELNVNALELEDSALYLCASSLRGFGYTFGSGTRLTVV.

The chain combines TRBV13 with TRBJ1-1; tentative D call: TRBD1 (5 bases). The CDR3 totals 17 residues. CDR1 is PRHDT, CDR2 FYEKMQ, per germline (reference sequence). Trimming pared 3 bases from V and 4 bases from J, leaving 21 bases between. CDR3 nucleotide sequence: TGTGCCAGCAGCTTCGGGGGGAAGGTGGCCGTAGGCACTGAAGCTTTCTTT. Residues: CASSFGGKVAVGTEAFF.

Comment on this clone: A junction end diverges from the germline sequence, so it may reflect a read error. The chain joins TRBV7-9 to TRBJ1-1; D may be TRBD1 (5 bases). Germline lookup yields CDR1 SEHNR and CDR2 FQNEAQ (reference sequence). The CDR3 runs 12 residues. The DNA for the CDR3 is TGTGCCAGCAGCTTAGAGATTGGGCTAGGGGTCTTT. This translates into CASSLEIGLGVF.

This chain joins TRBV28 and TRBJ1-1; 7 bases agree with TRBD1. Trimming at V came to 7 bases and at J to 3 bases, leaving 5 bases not matched to a gene. The CDR3 runs to 13 residues. The germline V gene has CDR1 MDHEN and CDR2 SYDVKM. CDR3 nucleotide sequence: TGTGCCAGCACCTTCGACAGGGACACTGAAGCTTTCTTT. This encodes CASTFDRDTEAFF.

The chain links TRBV15 to TRBJ2-5; D is unclear. With 3 bases removed from V and 3 bases from J, the gap between germline ends came to 14 bases. The CDR3 consists of 15 residues. Looked up from germline, CDR1 is LNHNV and CDR2 is YYDKDF (reference sequence). The CDR3 DNA reads TGTGCCACCAGCAGTGGACCTCAGGTTGAAGAGACCCAGTACTTC. Translated: CATSSGPQVEETQYF.

The chain recombines TRBV19 with TRBJ1-6; unclear D gene. This CDR3 region has 13 residues. Germline CDR1 LNHDA, CDR2 SQIVND (reference sequence). Between the trimmed V and J ends, which lost 2 bases and 7 bases, there was a span of 6 bases. CDR3 coding DNA: TGTGCCAGTAGTATATTAGGGAATTCACCCCTCCACTTT. Encoded protein: CASSILGNSPLHF.

The chain is built from TRBV28 and TRBJ1-1, with D perhaps matching TRBD1 (5 bases). V lost 5 bases and J 4 bases, leaving 20 bases between the germline ends. This CDR3 spans 16 amino acids. Germline CDR1 MDHEN, CDR2 SYDVKM. The CDR3 loop reads CASSTKPPAGGTEAFF. The CDR3 coding sequence is TGTGCCAGCAGTACTAAACCCCCGGCCGGGGGCACTGAAGCTTTCTTT.